These T cell receptor beta chains were read from a single sample in a study of beta chain features in type 1 diabetes. Produced via immunoSEQ multiplex PCR; TCRdb's table is partial and in-frame only. This repertoire shows under 400,000 clones, roughly 12% found once; its top ten account for more than 0.015%. Sequenced sample: naive CD4+ T cells from blood. These receptors were taken from a man younger than 35 in good health. The CDR3 runs from the conserved cysteine through the conserved F or W. D genes are given only for firm matches. A clone size is listed for some rows: how often the clone was seen (once, few, many), or a class if it is expanded.

D gene: TRBD2
CDR3 length: 15
V gene: TRBV7-9
clone size: few
J gene: TRBJ2-5
CDR3 DNA: TGTGCCAGCAGCCTCCTAGCGGGGGGGAGAGAGACCCAGTACTTC
CDR3 protein: CASSLLAGGRETQYF

D gene: TRBD2
CDR3 length: 16
V gene: TRBV5-6
clone size: few
J gene: TRBJ2-1
CDR3 DNA: TGTGCCAGCAGCTTGGTAGGCGGGGGGCGAGGGAATGAGCAGTTCTTC
CDR3 protein: CASSLVGGGRGNEQFF

D gene: TRBD2
CDR3 length: 15
V gene: TRBV5-4
clone size: -
J gene: TRBJ2-7
CDR3 DNA: TGTGCCAGCAGCTTCGGCGGGAGTGTGACCTACGAGCAGTACTTC
CDR3 protein: CASSFGGSVTYEQYF

D gene: TRBD1
CDR3 length: 14
V gene: TRBV5-1
clone size: few
J gene: TRBJ1-1
CDR3 DNA: TGCGCCAGCAGCTTAGCAGACAGGGGAGCTGAAGCTTTCTTT
CDR3 protein: CASSLADRGAEAFF

D gene: TRBD1
CDR3 length: 15
V gene: TRBV28
clone size: few
J gene: TRBJ2-5
CDR3 DNA: TGTGCCAGCAGTTTTCTGGGACAGGGCCAAGAGACCCAGTACTTC
CDR3 protein: CASSFLGQGQETQYF

D gene: -
CDR3 length: 16
V gene: TRBV10-3
clone size: once
J gene: TRBJ2-6
CDR3 DNA: TGTGCCATCAGTGAAAGAGGGGCGGGGGGGGCCAACGTCCTGACTTTC
CDR3 protein: CAISERGAGGANVLTF

D gene: TRBD1
CDR3 length: 14
V gene: TRBV30
clone size: -
J gene: TRBJ1-4
CDR3 DNA: TGTGCCTGGGGCCGGGGGACAGGAGGGGAAAAACTGTTTTTT
CDR3 protein: CAWGRGTGGEKLFF

D gene: TRBD2
CDR3 length: 14
V gene: TRBV7-9
clone size: -
J gene: TRBJ2-1
CDR3 DNA: TGTGCCAGCAGCTTAGAGGCTAGCGGGGGTGAGCAGTTCTTC
CDR3 protein: CASSLEASGGEQFF

D gene: -
CDR3 length: 13
V gene: TRBV28
clone size: -
J gene: TRBJ2-2
CDR3 DNA: TGTGCCAGCAGAAGACTAATCACCGGGGAGCTGTTTTTT
CDR3 protein: CASRRLITGELFF

D gene: -
CDR3 length: 11
V gene: TRBV7-9
clone size: few
J gene: TRBJ1-3
CDR3 DNA: TGTGCCAGCAGCCTTTCAAACACCATATATTTT
CDR3 protein: CASSLSNTIYF

D gene: -
CDR3 length: 12
V gene: TRBV27
clone size: -
J gene: TRBJ2-3
CDR3 DNA: TGTGCCAGCAGTCCGAGCACAGATACGCAGTATTTT
CDR3 protein: CASSPSTDTQYF

D gene: TRBD1
CDR3 length: 15
V gene: TRBV19
clone size: few
J gene: TRBJ2-2
CDR3 DNA: TGTGCCAGTAGTAAACAGGGGGCCTACACCGGGGAGCTGTTTTTT
CDR3 protein: CASSKQGAYTGELFF

D gene: -
CDR3 length: 15
V gene: TRBV7-9
clone size: -
J gene: TRBJ2-7
CDR3 DNA: TGTGCCAGCAGCTTAGTCGGGGGAGCAAGAAACGAGCAGTACTTC
CDR3 protein: CASSLVGGARNEQYF

D gene: -
CDR3 length: 15
V gene: TRBV6-6
clone size: -
J gene: TRBJ2-3
CDR3 DNA: TGTGCCAGCAGTCCACCGGGACTCGACACAGATACGCAGTATTTT
CDR3 protein: CASSPPGLDTDTQYF

D gene: -
CDR3 length: 11
V gene: TRBV7-9
clone size: few
J gene: TRBJ1-1
CDR3 DNA: TGTGCCAGCAGCTTACAGCACGGGGCTTTCTTT
CDR3 protein: CASSLQHGAFF

D gene: -
CDR3 length: 15
V gene: TRBV4-2
clone size: few
J gene: TRBJ2-5
CDR3 DNA: TGTGCCAGCAGCCGAGAACAGGGACGAGAGGAGACCCAGTACTTC
CDR3 protein: CASSREQGREETQYF

D gene: -
CDR3 length: 14
V gene: TRBV7-2
clone size: -
J gene: TRBJ2-2
CDR3 DNA: TGTGCCAGCAGCGTGCGGATTAACACCGGGGAGCTGTTTTTT
CDR3 protein: CASSVRINTGELFF

D gene: TRBD1
CDR3 length: 15
V gene: TRBV28
clone size: few
J gene: TRBJ1-5
CDR3 DNA: TGTGCCACCAGGAGGGCGGACAGGGGACATCAGCCCCAGCATTTT
CDR3 protein: CATRRADRGHQPQHF

D gene: TRBD2
CDR3 length: 17
V gene: TRBV14
clone size: -
J gene: TRBJ2-1
CDR3 DNA: TGTGCCAGCAGCCAAGATGGAAGGACTAGGGATCACAATGAGCAGTTCTTC
CDR3 protein: CASSQDGRTRDHNEQFF

D gene: -
CDR3 length: 13
V gene: TRBV5-1
clone size: -
J gene: TRBJ1-2
CDR3 DNA: TGCGCCAGCAGCCCGGACATAAACTATGGCTACACCTTC
CDR3 protein: CASSPDINYGYTF

D gene: -
CDR3 length: 15
V gene: TRBV30
clone size: few
J gene: TRBJ2-7
CDR3 DNA: TGTGCCTGGAGTGGACGGGGGGCCCCGACCTACGAGCAGTACTTC
CDR3 protein: CAWSGRGAPTYEQYF

D gene: TRBD2
CDR3 length: 17
V gene: TRBV5-1
clone size: -
J gene: TRBJ2-4
CDR3 DNA: TGCGCCAGCAGACGGACTAGCGGGAACGGTTCGCCTAACATTCAGTACTTC
CDR3 protein: CASRRTSGNGSPNIQYF

D gene: -
CDR3 length: 14
V gene: TRBV11-3
clone size: few
J gene: TRBJ1-1
CDR3 DNA: TGTGCCAGCAGCTTAGCCAGGGGTTCCACTGAAGCTTTCTTT
CDR3 protein: CASSLARGSTEAFF

D gene: -
CDR3 length: 15
V gene: TRBV27
clone size: -
J gene: TRBJ2-3
CDR3 DNA: TGTGCCAGCAGTCACCAGGGGACCATTGCAGATACGCAGTATTTT
CDR3 protein: CASSHQGTIADTQYF

D gene: -
CDR3 length: 13
V gene: TRBV7-2
clone size: few
J gene: TRBJ2-1
CDR3 DNA: TGTGCCAGCAGCCGAGGAGGGTATGGTGAGCAGTTCTTC
CDR3 protein: CASSRGGYGEQFF

D gene: -
CDR3 length: 15
V gene: TRBV30
clone size: -
J gene: TRBJ1-6
CDR3 DNA: TGTGCCTGGAATGCCGACCCCGCGAGGCGTTCACCCCTCCACTTT
CDR3 protein: CAWNADPARRSPLHF

D gene: -
CDR3 length: 14
V gene: TRBV28
clone size: many
J gene: TRBJ2-5
CDR3 DNA: TGTGCCAGCAGTTTAGCTGCAGGGTTGGAGACCCAGTACTTC
CDR3 protein: CASSLAAGLETQYF

D gene: -
CDR3 length: 11
V gene: TRBV20-1
clone size: -
J gene: TRBJ2-7
CDR3 DNA: TGCAGCCTGGGCTTGTCGTCCGAGCAGTACTTC
CDR3 protein: CSLGLSSEQYF

D gene: TRBD2
CDR3 length: 18
V gene: TRBV28
clone size: -
J gene: TRBJ2-1
CDR3 DNA: TGTGCCAGCAGTTTATTCCGACTAGCCCAGAGCTCCTACAATGAGCAGTTCTTC
CDR3 protein: CASSLFRLAQSSYNEQFF

D gene: TRBD1
CDR3 length: 14
V gene: TRBV4-2
clone size: few
J gene: TRBJ2-5
CDR3 DNA: TGTGCCAGCAGCCAAGGTAGACAGGGAGAGACCCAGTACTTC
CDR3 protein: CASSQGRQGETQYF

D gene: -
CDR3 length: 13
V gene: TRBV7-3
clone size: few
J gene: TRBJ2-1
CDR3 DNA: TGTGCCAGCAGCCCCGTTAGTAAGCGGGAGCAGTTCTTC
CDR3 protein: CASSPVSKREQFF

D gene: TRBD1
CDR3 length: 13
V gene: TRBV25-1
clone size: -
J gene: TRBJ2-7
CDR3 DNA: TGTGCCAGCACCGGACAGGGGTTGGACGAGCAGTACTTC
CDR3 protein: CASTGQGLDEQYF

D gene: TRBD1
CDR3 length: 14
V gene: TRBV18
clone size: few
J gene: TRBJ1-1
CDR3 DNA: TGTGCCAGCTCTCACGACAGGGGAGGCACTGAAGCTTTCTTT
CDR3 protein: CASSHDRGGTEAFF

D gene: TRBD2
CDR3 length: 16
V gene: TRBV9
clone size: -
J gene: TRBJ2-1
CDR3 DNA: TGTGCCAGCAGCGTCCGCGGGACTAGGTCGAGCAATGAGCAGTTCTTC
CDR3 protein: CASSVRGTRSSNEQFF

D gene: TRBD2
CDR3 length: 12
V gene: TRBV6-5
clone size: -
J gene: TRBJ2-2
CDR3 DNA: TGTGCCAGCAGCGGGAGGACCGGGGAGCTGTTTTTT
CDR3 protein: CASSGRTGELFF

D gene: -
CDR3 length: 13
V gene: TRBV11-1
clone size: many
J gene: TRBJ2-1
CDR3 DNA: TGTGCCACGTCGGCGGTGCAACTGCATGAGCAGTTCTTC
CDR3 protein: CATSAVQLHEQFF

D gene: TRBD1
CDR3 length: 14
V gene: TRBV6-6
clone size: few
J gene: TRBJ2-7
CDR3 DNA: TGTGCCAGCACCGAAGACAGGGTATGGCACGAGCAGTACTTC
CDR3 protein: CASTEDRVWHEQYF

D gene: TRBD1
CDR3 length: 15
V gene: TRBV7-2
clone size: -
J gene: TRBJ2-7
CDR3 DNA: TGTGCCAGCAGCTTAGGGGACAGGGGTTCCTACGAGCAGTACTTC
CDR3 protein: CASSLGDRGSYEQYF

D gene: -
CDR3 length: 13
V gene: TRBV7-9
clone size: few
J gene: TRBJ1-5
CDR3 DNA: TGTGCCAGCAGCTTACAGGGTGATCAGCCCCAGCATTTT
CDR3 protein: CASSLQGDQPQHF

D gene: -
CDR3 length: 14
V gene: TRBV5-1
clone size: -
J gene: TRBJ2-4
CDR3 DNA: TGCGCCAGCAGCTTGCGGGGGTTCGAAAACATTCAGTACTTC
CDR3 protein: CASSLRGFENIQYF

D gene: -
CDR3 length: 13
V gene: TRBV30
clone size: few
J gene: TRBJ2-7
CDR3 DNA: TGTGCCGGAGGGGCTGGAAGTTTCTACGAGCAGTACTTC
CDR3 protein: CAGGAGSFYEQYF